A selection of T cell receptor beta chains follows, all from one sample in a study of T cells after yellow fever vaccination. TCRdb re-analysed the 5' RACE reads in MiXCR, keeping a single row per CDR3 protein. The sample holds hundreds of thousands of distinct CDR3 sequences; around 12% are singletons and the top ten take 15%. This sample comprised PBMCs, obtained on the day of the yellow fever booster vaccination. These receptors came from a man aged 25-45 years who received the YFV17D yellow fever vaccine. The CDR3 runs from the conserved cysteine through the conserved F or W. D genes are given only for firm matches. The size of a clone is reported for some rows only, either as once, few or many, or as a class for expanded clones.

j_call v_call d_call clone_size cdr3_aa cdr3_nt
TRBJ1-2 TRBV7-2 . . CASSRDTNYGYTF TGTGCCAGCAGCAGGGACACAAACTATGGCTACACCTTC
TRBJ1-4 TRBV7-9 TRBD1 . CATSGTGNEKLFF TGTGCCACCTCCGGGACAGGAAATGAAAAACTGTTTTTT
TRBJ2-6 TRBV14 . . CASSQITGGANVLTF TGTGCCAGCAGCCAAATCACAGGGGGGGCCAACGTCCTGACTTTC
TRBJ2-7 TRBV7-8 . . CASSLTWRGDEQYF TGTGCCAGCAGCTTAACCTGGAGGGGAGACGAGCAGTACTTC
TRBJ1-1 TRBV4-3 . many CASRSTTPGLNTEAFF TGCGCCAGCAGATCCACAACTCCGGGCCTGAACACTGAAGCTTTCTTT
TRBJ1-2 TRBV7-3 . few CASSSGTNGYTF TGTGCCAGCAGCTCCGGGACAAATGGCTACACCTTC
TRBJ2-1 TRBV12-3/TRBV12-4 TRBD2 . CASVTSGGTSSYNEQFF TGTGCCAGCGTAACTAGCGGGGGGACTAGCTCCTACAATGAGCAGTTCTTC
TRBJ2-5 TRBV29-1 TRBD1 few CSVVGTGETQYF TGCAGCGTTGTAGGGACAGGAGAGACCCAGTACTTC
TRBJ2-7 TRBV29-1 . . CSVGGNWYEQYF TGCAGCGTGGGGGGTAATTGGTACGAGCAGTACTTC
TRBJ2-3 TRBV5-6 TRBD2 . CASSVSGSRLDTQYF TGTGCCAGCAGCGTTAGCGGGAGCCGATTAGATACGCAGTATTTT
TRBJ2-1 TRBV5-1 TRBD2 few CASSLSGRAAYNEQFF TGCGCCAGCAGCTTGAGCGGGAGGGCCGCCTACAATGAGCAGTTCTTC
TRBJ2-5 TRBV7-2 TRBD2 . CASNPLGREETQYF TGTGCCAGCAACCCCTTAGGGAGGGAAGAGACCCAGTACTTC
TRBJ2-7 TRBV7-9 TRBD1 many CASSLTGSSSYEQYF TGTGCCAGCAGCCTGACAGGGAGTAGCTCCTACGAGCAGTACTTC
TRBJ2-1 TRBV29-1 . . CSVVGPPLSEQFF TGCAGCGTTGTCGGTCCCCCCCTCAGCGAGCAGTTCTTC
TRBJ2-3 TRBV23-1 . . CASSQRLDTQYF TGCGCCAGCAGTCAACGCCTCGATACGCAGTATTTT
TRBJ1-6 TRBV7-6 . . CASSNGAGNSPLHF TGTGCCAGCAGCAACGGGGCGGGCAATTCACCCCTCCACTTT
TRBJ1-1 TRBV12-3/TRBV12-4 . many CASSLRGMNTEAFF TGTGCCAGCAGTTTGCGGGGCATGAACACTGAAGCTTTCTTT
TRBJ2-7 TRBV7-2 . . CASSPTGLAPYEQYF TGTGCCAGCAGCCCTACGGGACTTGCACCCTACGAGCAGTACTTC
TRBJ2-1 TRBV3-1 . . CASSNPGANRLGNEQFF TGTGCCAGCTCCAACCCAGGGGCCAATAGGCTCGGCAATGAGCAGTTCTTC
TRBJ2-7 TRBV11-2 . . CASGIGTPYEQYF TGTGCCAGCGGCATAGGAACACCCTACGAGCAGTACTTC
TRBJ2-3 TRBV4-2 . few CASSQEPSGTDTQYF TGTGCCAGCAGCCAAGAACCTAGCGGCACAGATACGCAGTATTTT
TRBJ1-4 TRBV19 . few CASTRGGANEKLFF TGTGCCAGTACTCGCGGTGGTGCTAATGAAAAACTGTTTTTT
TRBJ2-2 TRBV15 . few CATSGLGGKELKMAGELFF TGTGCCACCAGCGGATTAGGAGGAAAAGAACTTAAGATGGCCGGGGAGCTGTTTTTT
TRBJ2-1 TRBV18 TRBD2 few CASSPGTSGIPYNEQFF TGTGCCAGCTCACCAGGGACTAGCGGGATCCCCTACAATGAGCAGTTCTTC
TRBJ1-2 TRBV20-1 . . CSARGGPYGYTF TGCAGTGCTAGGGGCGGCCCCTATGGCTACACCTTC
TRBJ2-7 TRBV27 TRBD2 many CASLGLAPPYEQYF TGTGCCAGCCTTGGACTAGCGCCCCCCTACGAGCAGTACTTC
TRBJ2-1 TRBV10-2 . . CASSEFGGAYNDQFF TGCGCCAGCAGTGAGTTCGGGGGAGCCTACAATGACCAGTTCTTC
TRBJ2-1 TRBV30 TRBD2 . CAWSPRLAKHYNEQFF TGTGCCTGGAGTCCGCGACTAGCCAAACACTACAATGAGCAGTTCTTC
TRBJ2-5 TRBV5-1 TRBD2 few CASTDSGRAQETQYF TGCGCCAGCACCGACAGCGGGAGGGCCCAAGAGACCCAGTACTTC
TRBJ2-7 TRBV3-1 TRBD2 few CASSHSSGSYEQYF TGTGCCAGCAGCCACTCTAGCGGCTCCTACGAGCAGTACTTC
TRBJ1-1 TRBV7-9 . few CASTNKGGLNTEAFF TGTGCCAGCACCAACAAAGGGGGGCTGAACACTGAAGCTTTCTTT
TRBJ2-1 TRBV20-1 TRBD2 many CSARDSRTSGTGNNEQFF TGCAGTGCTAGAGATAGTCGAACTAGCGGGACGGGGAACAATGAGCAGTTCTTC
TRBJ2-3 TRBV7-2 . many CASRGFGVTDTQYF TGTGCCAGCAGAGGTTTCGGGGTCACAGATACGCAGTATTTT